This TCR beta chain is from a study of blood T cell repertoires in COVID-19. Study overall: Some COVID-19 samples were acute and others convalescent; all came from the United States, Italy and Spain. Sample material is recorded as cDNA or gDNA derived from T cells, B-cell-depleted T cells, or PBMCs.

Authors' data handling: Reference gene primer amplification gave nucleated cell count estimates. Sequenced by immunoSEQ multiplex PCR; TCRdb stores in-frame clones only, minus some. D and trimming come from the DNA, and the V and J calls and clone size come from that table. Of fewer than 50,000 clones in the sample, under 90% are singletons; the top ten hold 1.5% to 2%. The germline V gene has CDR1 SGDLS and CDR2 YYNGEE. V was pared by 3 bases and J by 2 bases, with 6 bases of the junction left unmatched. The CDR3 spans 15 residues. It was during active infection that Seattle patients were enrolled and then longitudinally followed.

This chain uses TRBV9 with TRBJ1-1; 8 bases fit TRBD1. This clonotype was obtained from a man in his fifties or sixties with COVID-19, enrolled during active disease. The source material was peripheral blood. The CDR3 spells CASSEQGQANTEAFF. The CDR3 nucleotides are TGTGCCAGCAGCGAGCAGGGACAGGCAAACACTGAAGCTTTCTTT.